The following is a T cell receptor (beta chain) sequence with its context. The data originate from a study of human T cells and chemical hapten exposure. The CDR3 runs to 14 residues. Germline assignment: CDR1 LNHDA and CDR2 SQIVND (reference sequence). The V end was cut by 5 bases, the J end by 0 bases, with 8 bases between. TCRdb recomputed calls from the RACE reads with MiXCR, one row per CDR3 protein. The repertoire has 180,000 or so distinct CDR3 sequences, 20% to 25% of them found once; the top ten carry over 6.5%. Time point given: patch test 1, 2 weeks after DPC sensitization. Noted treatment: therapeutic diphenylcyclopropenone sensitization with weekly scalp DPC.

The sequence was obtained from a woman aged 45-60 years with alopecia areata. Some clones in this sample may be carry-over from other donors' samples. Sequenced here: whole blood, sampled in connection with sensitization to the hapten diphenylcyclopropenone (DPC). The rearrangement uses TRBV19 and TRBJ2-4; maybe TRBD1 (5 bases). The chain's CDR3 is CASSSQGAKNIQYF. The CDR3 DNA reads TGTGCCAGTAGTTCCCAGGGAGCCAAAAACATTCAGTACTTC.